This entry is about one TCR beta chain. The antigen remains unidentified. The data originate from a study of T cell responses to AZD1222 COVID-19 vaccine. Study-wide points: White British people made up most donors, females outnumbered males, and clonal diversity was possibly underestimated.

TCRdb's copy holds only in-frame clones and misses some; the assay was immunoSEQ multiplex PCR. The sample records 140,000 to 150,000 clones, approximately 90% being singletons. Germline-derived CDR1 and CDR2 are MDHEN and SYDVKM. The CDR3 totals 14 residues. V lost 7 bases to trimming and J lost 1 base; unmatched junction nucleotides: 4. This clonotype was obtained from an adult who received the AZD1222 COVID-19 vaccine. This specimen consisted of peripheral blood, obtained 28 days after the second AZD1222 dose. The J gene is TRBJ2-7, the V gene TRBV28; TRBD2 aligns across 10 bases. This CDR3 reads CASTTSGFSYEQYF. DNA of the CDR3: TGTGCCAGCACGACTAGCGGGTTTTCCTACGAGCAGTACTTC.